Sequencing of this T cell receptor beta chain was carried out in a study of shared clonotypes between healthy human individuals. Regarding the study as a whole: All-four-donor shared clonotypes had higher generation probabilities than non-shared clonotypes did. Memory subsets generally showed smaller estimated richness than naive subsets did. Clonotype sharing among donors was thought likely to change with sequencing depth. Shared across four donors were about 4.6% of the naive CD4 clonotypes.

Data came from immunoSEQ multiplex PCR; TCRdb stores just in-frame clones and leaves some out. The sample lists 2 million to 2.5 million clones, 85% to 95% occurring once. In regard to this clone: The antigen is unknown.

Sequencing input: naive CD4+ T cells from PBMCs. Subset denoted: CD45RA+ positively selected. The sequence came from a man in his late teens or twenties in good health. Some clones in this sample may be carry-over from other donors' samples.

CDR3 sequence: CASSLSGGQYF. The CDR3 region has the DNA TGTGCCAGCAGCTTATCGGGGGGGCAGTACTTC. The gene calls are TRBV7-9 and TRBJ2-7; 7 bases map to TRBD2. V lost 2 bases, J lost 9 bases, and 1 base stayed unmatched. Looked up from germline, CDR1 is SEHNR and CDR2 is FQNEAQ (reference sequence). The CDR3 extends over 11 amino acids. Combining the CDR3 with reference TRBV7-9 and TRBJ2-7 gives the whole variable domain DTGVSQNPRHKITKRGQNVTFRCDPISEHNRLYWYRQTLGQGPEFLTYFQNEAQLEKSRLLSDRFSAERPKGSFSTLEIQRTEQGDSAMYLCASSLSGGQYFGPGTRLTVT.